Listed here are 31 T cell receptor beta chains from one sample, sequenced in a study of blood T cell repertoires in COVID-19. Method: immunoSEQ multiplex PCR; TCRdb's copy keeps in-frame clones and lacks some. This table has about 170,000 clones, around nine tenths appearing once. Sequences were obtained from peripheral blood. The receptors come from a man aged 18 to 29 with active or convalescent COVID-19.

The gene calls are TRBV7-2 and TRBJ1-5; D might be TRBD1 (6 bases). CDR1 is SGHTA and CDR2 is FQGNSA in the germline V gene. V lost 1 base and J lost 4, with 11 bases in between. The CDR3 totals 15 residues. Here the CDR3 reads CASSLDTGWNQPQHF. Here the CDR3 DNA reads TGTGCCAGCAGCTTAGATACAGGGTGGAATCAGCCCCAGCATTTT.

In this sample, this clone turned up once. V gene TRBV7-2 combines with J gene TRBJ2-1; 7 bases are a match to TRBD2. Trimming removed 4 bases from V and 4 bases from J; junction bases left unmatched: 13. CDR1 and CDR2 (germline): SGHTA, FQGNSA. The CDR3 consists of 17 residues. CDR3 sequence: CASSSLFGRFSYNEQFF. The CDR3, as DNA: TGTGCCAGCAGCTCCTTGTTCGGGAGGTTTAGTTACAATGAGCAGTTCTTC.

This clone occurred once. The CDR3 DNA reads as TGTGCCAGCAGCTCCGGGAGCTGGTTTGATCGCACAGATACGCAGTATTTT. Translated, it gives CASSSGSWFDRTDTQYF. The chain has TRBV28 and TRBJ2-3; TRBD2 is a possible D gene (6 bases). V was cut by 6 bases and J by 1 base, with 20 bases left in between. This CDR3 region has 17 residues. The germline V gene has CDR1 MDHEN and CDR2 SYDVKM.

The gene calls are TRBV12-3 or TRBV12-4 and TRBJ2-1; 12 bases line up with TRBD2. The V gene end was trimmed by 11 bases and the J gene end by 8 bases; junction bases not matched to a gene: 7. The CDR3 consists of 13 residues. The CDR3 region is CAVGLAGRDEQFF. CDR3 in DNA: TGTGCCGTCGGACTAGCGGGACGGGATGAGCAGTTCTTC.

This clone has just one count. The CDR3 spells CASSVPGLQETQYF. CDR3 nucleotide sequence: TGTGCCAGCAGCGTCCCGGGACTCCAAGAGACCCAGTACTTC. The chain joins TRBV5-6 to TRBJ2-5; tentative D call: TRBD2 (6 bases). V was clipped by 4 bases and J by 1 base, with 11 bases between them. Germline V gene lookup returns CDR1 SGHDT and CDR2 YYEEEE. The CDR3 extends over 14 amino acids.

V is TRBV5-1 and J is TRBJ2-1, with 11 bases that match TRBD2. Germline values: CDR1 SGHRS, CDR2 YFSETQ. The CDR3 contains 13 residues. V gave up 5 bases and J gave up 9 bases; unmatched junction bases: 4. The CDR3 protein is CASRVAGGSEQFF. CDR3 DNA sequence: TGCGCCAGCAGAGTAGCGGGAGGGAGTGAGCAGTTCTTC.

The J gene is TRBJ2-1, the V gene TRBV24-1; no firm D call. The CDR3 length is 13 residues. Trimming took 4 bases from V and 4 from J, leaving 7 bases between them. The germline V gene encodes CDR1 KGHDR and CDR2 SFDVKD. The CDR3, as DNA: TGTGCCACCAGTGAATATCCGTACAATGAGCAGTTCTTC. Its translation is CATSEYPYNEQFF.

V usage is TRBV2 and J usage is TRBJ2-5; possible D gene TRBD1, 5 bases. This CDR3 is built from 13 residues. The V end lost 4 bases, the J end lost 5 bases, and 11 bases lay between the germline ends. Germline CDR1 and CDR2: SNHLY and FYNNEI. CDR3 nucleotides: TGTGCCAGCAGTGGAGGACAATCGGAGACCCAGTACTTC. It encodes CASSGGQSETQYF.

V and J are TRBV5-1 and TRBJ2-5; tentatively, D is TRBD2 (5 bases). The germline V gene encodes CDR1 SGHRS and CDR2 YFSETQ. The CDR3 is 17 amino acids. The germline V and J ends were trimmed by 2 bases and 5 bases, with 22 bases remaining between them. CDR3 nucleotides: TGCGCCAGCAGCTTCCCCACATCACGGGGATTCATCGAGACCCAGTACTTC. Amino acid sequence: CASSFPTSRGFIETQYF.

This clone has more than one count but fewer than ten. The rearrangement links TRBV5-6 to TRBJ2-7; D is possibly TRBD1 (5 bases). The germline V gene has CDR1 SGHDT and CDR2 YYEEEE. V was trimmed by 0 bases and J by 0 bases, leaving 13 bases between them. This CDR3 comprises 16 residues. CDR3 DNA: TGTGCCAGCAGCTTGGGAACAGGCCTTTTCTCCTACGAGCAGTACTTC. Translating it yields CASSLGTGLFSYEQYF.

The J gene is TRBJ1-6, the V gene TRBV2, with 8 bases matching TRBD1. Per germline, CDR1 SNHLY and CDR2 FYNNEI. V shed 4 bases, J shed 7 bases, and the junction held 6 bases outside the gene matches. The CDR3 is 15 amino acids. CDR3 loop: CASSVDRETNSPLHF. In DNA form, the CDR3 reads TGTGCCAGCAGTGTGGACAGGGAAACCAATTCACCCCTCCACTTT. Looking up the rest from reference TRBV2 and TRBJ1-6 gives the full variable domain: EPEVTQTPSHQVTQMGQEVILRCVPISNHLYFYWYRQILGQKVEFLVSFYNNEISEKSEIFDDQFSVERPDGSNFTLKIRSTKLEDSAMYFCASSVDRETNSPLHFGNGTRLTVT.

The V call is TRBV18, the J call TRBJ1-6; 11 bases map to TRBD1. The CDR3 has 14 amino acids. With 5 bases clipped from V and 8 bases from J, the junction kept 2 bases outside the gene matches. Germline loops: CDR1 KGHSH, CDR2 LQKENI. CDR3 residues: CASSGQGADSPLHF. CDR3 in DNA: TGTGCCAGCTCAGGACAGGGGGCTGATTCACCCCTCCACTTT.

V is TRBV19 and J is TRBJ1-1; 9 nucleotides line up with TRBD1. Germline V gene lookup returns CDR1 LNHDA and CDR2 SQIVND (reference sequence). The length of the CDR3 is 17 residues. J gave up 1 base and V 3 bases, and 9 bases lay outside the gene matches. CDR3 in DNA: TGTGCCAGTAGTATTATGGACAGGGGATTTCCGAACACTGAAGCTTTCTTT. This translates into CASSIMDRGFPNTEAFF. Drawing the rest from reference TRBV19 and TRBJ1-1, the complete variable domain is DGGITQSPKYLFRKEGQNVTLSCEQNLNHDAMYWYRQDPGQGLRLIYYSQIVNDFQKGDIAEGYSVSREKKESFPLTVTSAQKNPTAFYLCASSIMDRGFPNTEAFFGQGTRLTVV.

The chain uses TRBV19 and TRBJ2-6; 7 bases line up with TRBD1. Trimming removed 3 bases from V and 2 bases from J; junction bases left unmatched: 1. Germline V gene data show CDR1 as LNHDA and CDR2 as SQIVND (reference sequence). The CDR3 contains 15 residues. The CDR3 coding sequence is TGTGCCAGTAGTATGCAGGGGGCTGGGGCCAACGTCCTGACTTTC. It encodes CASSMQGAGANVLTF.

The V gene is TRBV6-1, the J gene TRBJ1-2; unclear D gene. This CDR3 is 12 amino acids long. Germline CDR1 and CDR2: MNHNS and SASEGT. V lost 0 bases and J lost 8, with 7 bases in between. In DNA, the CDR3 is TGTGCCAGCAGTGAAGCAGGCGGGGGCTACACCTTC. Amino acids: CASSEAGGGYTF.

The chain uses TRBV4-2 and TRBJ1-5; D is perhaps TRBD1 (5 bases). Germline CDR1 is LGHNA and CDR2 is YNFKEQ. The CDR3 totals 18 residues. V dropped 0 bases and J dropped 2 bases, with 17 bases sitting between them. CDR3 bases: TGTGCCAGCAGCCAAGATTGGAAACAGGTTGAGGGCAATCAGCCCCAGCATTTT. Amino acids: CASSQDWKQVEGNQPQHF.

The rearrangement uses TRBV28 and TRBJ2-4; D is unresolved. Trimming removed 6 bases at V and 0 bases at J, with 12 bases between. The CDR3 is made up of 15 amino acids. Germline-derived CDR1 and CDR2 are MDHEN and SYDVKM. The CDR3 here is CASRSVILAKNIQYF. The CDR3 DNA reads TGTGCCAGCAGATCGGTCATACTAGCCAAAAACATTCAGTACTTC.

This sequence joins TRBV2 and TRBJ2-1, with a weak D call TRBD2 (7 bases). Germline assignment: CDR1 SNHLY and CDR2 FYNNEI. The V end was cut by 5 bases, the J end by 5 bases, with 22 bases between. The CDR3 has 17 amino acids. CDR3 bases: TGTGCCAGCAGTTCACCCCCCAGCGGGGACACGAACAATGAGCAGTTCTTC. Its protein product is CASSSPPSGDTNNEQFF.

This sequence joins TRBV19 and TRBJ2-1; a possible D gene is TRBD1 (6 bases). Trimming stripped 2 bases from V and 3 bases from J, with 11 bases between. Germline CDR1 reads LNHDA; CDR2 reads SQIVND (reference sequence). The CDR3 runs to 15 residues. The DNA for the CDR3 is TGTGCCAGTAGTATACCCAGGGGAGTCTACAATGAGCAGTTCTTC. Amino acid sequence: CASSIPRGVYNEQFF.

CDR3 residues: CASSPPSAGGNTIYF. The CDR3 region has the DNA TGTGCCAGCTCACCACCTTCTGCAGGCGGAAACACCATATATTTT. V gene TRBV18 combines with J gene TRBJ1-3; unclear D gene. The CDR3 has 15 residues. V was shortened by 0 bases and J by 4 bases, with 10 bases between the two germline ends. Germline assignment: CDR1 KGHSH and CDR2 LQKENI.

The V and J genes are TRBV18 and TRBJ1-4; TRBD1 aligns across 12 bases. The V segment lost 3 bases and the J segment 7 bases; nucleotides outside the gene matches: 3. Germline V lookup: CDR1 KGHSH, CDR2 LQKENI. CDR3 size: 15 residues. CDR3 sequence: CASSPQGQGAEKLFF. CDR3 coding DNA: TGTGCCAGCTCACCCCAGGGACAGGGGGCTGAAAAACTGTTTTTT.

Written as DNA, the CDR3 is TGTGCCAGTCCACCGCGGGACGGTGGTCAAAAACAGCCCCAGCATTTT. Residues: CASPPRDGGQKQPQHF. This chain joins TRBV28 and TRBJ1-5, with a weak D call TRBD1 (5 bases). V lost 9 bases and J 7 bases, leaving 25 bases between the germline ends. The CDR3 totals 16 residues. Per the germline V gene, CDR1 is MDHEN and CDR2 is SYDVKM.

The chain employs TRBV6-2 or TRBV6-3 and TRBJ2-7, with TRBD2 matching over 8 bases. J gave up 6 bases and V 5 bases, and 9 bases lay outside the gene matches. Germline CDR1 is MNHEY and CDR2 is SVGEGT. The CDR3 is 14 amino acids. Written as DNA, the CDR3 is TGTGCCAGCAGTATACGGGAGGGAGGGCCCGAGCAGTACTTC. It encodes CASSIREGGPEQYF.

The chain's CDR3 is CASSSLDRAPYNEQFF. The CDR3 DNA sequence: TGTGCCAGCAGCTCTTTGGACAGGGCACCCTACAATGAGCAGTTCTTC. V is TRBV7-9 and J is TRBJ2-1; 8 positions match TRBD1. The germline gives CDR1 SEHNR, CDR2 FQNEAQ (reference sequence). Losses at the gene ends were 4 bases for V and 2 bases for J; bases not matched to a gene: 7. The CDR3 runs 16 residues.

The chain employs TRBV6-2 or TRBV6-3 and TRBJ2-7; 10 bases line up with TRBD1. CDR1 MNHEY and CDR2 SVGEGT come from the germline V gene. This CDR3 has 15 residues. V lost 3 bases, J lost 5 bases, and 7 bases stayed unmatched. The DNA for the CDR3 is TGTGCCAGCAGTTATCTTTCCGGGACAGGGGACGAGCAGTACTTC. Its translation: CASSYLSGTGDEQYF.

V is TRBV5-1 and J is TRBJ1-2; the match to TRBD1 covers 12 bases. This CDR3 contains 14 residues. The germline V gene has CDR1 SGHRS and CDR2 YFSETQ. V was pared by 4 bases and J by 5 bases, with 3 bases of the junction left unmatched. CDR3 in DNA: TGCGCCAGCAGCCCGGGACAGGGGGCATATGGCTACACCTTC. Translated, it gives CASSPGQGAYGYTF. The complete variable domain, with remaining parts taken from reference TRBV5-1 and TRBJ1-2, reads KAGVTQTPRYLIKTRGQQVTLSCSPISGHRSVSWYQQTPGQGLQFLFEYFSETQRNKGNFPGRFSGRQFSNSRSEMNVSTLELGDSALYLCASSPGQGAYGYTFGSGTRLTVV.

The chain joins TRBV5-6 to TRBJ2-1; TRBD1 agrees at 7 bases. The CDR3 has 14 amino acids. Germline lookup yields CDR1 SGHDT and CDR2 YYEEEE. Unmatched junction bases numbered 7, after V lost 4 bases and J lost 6 bases. In DNA, the CDR3 is TGTGCCAGCAGCCGCACCGACAGGGTCAATGAGCAGTTCTTC. Translation gives CASSRTDRVNEQFF.

The chain has TRBV2 and TRBJ1-2, with D unclear. The CDR3 covers 13 residues. Trimming removed 5 bases at V and 2 bases at J, with 9 bases between. Germline-derived CDR1 and CDR2 are SNHLY and FYNNEI. DNA of the CDR3: TGTGCCAGCAGTCGCGGGCAGAACTATGGCTACACCTTC. It codes for CASSRGQNYGYTF.

The chain has TRBV14 and TRBJ2-2; 8 nucleotides match TRBD2. Germline CDR1 reads SGHDN; CDR2 reads FVKESK. V lost 9 bases to trimming and J lost 0 bases; unmatched junction nucleotides: 6. This CDR3 region has 15 residues. The CDR3 DNA reads as TGTGCCAGTAGACGCGGGGGGCCGAACACCGGGGAGCTGTTTTTT. As protein: CASRRGGPNTGELFF.

The chain uses TRBV12-3 or TRBV12-4 and TRBJ1-1; D unclear. V was shortened by 6 bases and J by 3 bases, with 8 bases between the two germline ends. This CDR3 has 12 amino acids. CDR3: CASSNIDTEAFF. DNA for the CDR3: TGTGCCAGCAGCAATATAGACACTGAAGCTTTCTTT.

V and J are TRBV19 and TRBJ2-1; D gene ambiguous. This CDR3 region has 14 residues. V was clipped by 2 bases and J by 4 bases, with 9 bases between them. Germline CDR1 reads LNHDA; CDR2 reads SQIVND (reference sequence). In DNA, the CDR3 is TGTGCCAGTAGTATATCCGGGTTATACAATGAGCAGTTCTTC. Residues: CASSISGLYNEQFF.